This is a list of T cell receptor beta chains from one sample in a study of cytomegalovirus exposure and HLA in healthy donors. Profiling relied on immunoSEQ multiplex PCR, and the TCRdb table lists in-frame clones only, not all of them. The sample contains about 170,000 clones, approximately 87% of which appear only once. Sequenced sample: PBMCs. All receptors come from a young woman in good health and CMV-seronegative. Both conserved end residues are part of each CDR3. Each record gives: J gene, D gene, V gene, clone size, CDR3 protein, CDR3 DNA. A D gene is named only where the DNA matches it firmly. A row's size may be missing; if present it is once, few, many or a size class.

TRBJ1-2	TRBD1	TRBV28	NA	CASSRGRSYGYTF	TGTGCCAGCAGCAGGGGGCGCAGCTATGGCTACACCTTC
TRBJ1-1	NA	TRBV28	NA	CASSDHRDLNTEAFF	TGTGCCAGCAGTGACCACAGGGATCTGAACACTGAAGCTTTCTTT
TRBJ2-1	TRBD1	TRBV6-5	NA	CASSTGTAYNEQFF	TGTGCCAGCAGCACCGGGACAGCGTACAATGAGCAGTTCTTC
TRBJ2-1	NA	TRBV6-4	NA	CASSFGTEPDNEQFF	TGTGCCAGCAGTTTTGGGACCGAACCCGACAATGAGCAGTTCTTC
TRBJ2-1	NA	TRBV29-1	NA	CSVRGEDNEQFF	TGCAGCGTTAGGGGTGAGGACAATGAGCAGTTCTTC
TRBJ2-1	NA	TRBV29-1	NA	CSVRTRTDNEQFF	TGCAGCGTCCGCACCAGGACCGACAATGAGCAGTTCTTC
TRBJ1-2	NA	TRBV6-5	NA	CASSYSNNPAYGYTF	TGTGCCAGCAGTTACTCGAATAATCCGGCCTATGGCTACACCTTC
TRBJ2-3	NA	TRBV2	NA	CASSAFWGLGDTQYF	TGTGCCAGCAGCGCCTTTTGGGGGCTTGGAGATACGCAGTATTTT
TRBJ2-3	NA	TRBV4-3	NA	CASSQEAAVGTQYF	TGCGCCAGCAGCCAAGAGGCAGCGGTAGGGACGCAGTATTTT
TRBJ2-1	NA	TRBV11-2	NA	CASRGSQGPSYNEQFF	TGTGCCAGCAGAGGCTCCCAGGGCCCCTCCTACAATGAGCAGTTCTTC
TRBJ2-7	NA	TRBV28	NA	CASRRARMGYEQYF	TGTGCCAGCAGACGAGCCCGCATGGGCTACGAGCAGTACTTC
TRBJ2-5	TRBD2	TRBV5-1	NA	CASSLDRGLADKSQETQYF	TGCGCCAGCAGCTTGGACCGGGGACTAGCGGACAAGTCACAAGAGACCCAGTACTTC
TRBJ1-2	TRBD1	TRBV28	many	CASTGQNYGYTF	TGTGCCAGCACGGGACAGAACTATGGCTACACCTTC
TRBJ2-3	NA	TRBV13	NA	CASSTYTDTQYF	TGTGCCAGCAGCACCTACACAGATACGCAGTATTTT
TRBJ2-2	NA	TRBV10-1	NA	CASICSPGAWNTGELFF	TGCGCCAGCATTTGCTCGCCAGGCGCTTGGAACACCGGGGAGCTGTTTTTT
TRBJ2-1	NA	TRBV27	few	CASSERLVLFEQFF	TGTGCCAGCAGTGAGCGACTAGTTTTGTTTGAGCAGTTCTTC
TRBJ2-2	TRBD2	TRBV6-1	NA	CASSPGTKTGELFF	TGTGCCAGCAGTCCCGGGACTAAAACCGGGGAGCTGTTTTTT
TRBJ2-3	NA	TRBV6-1	NA	CASSAQVKDTQYF	TGTGCCAGCAGCGCCCAAGTAAAAGATACGCAGTATTTT
TRBJ2-7	TRBD1	TRBV6-1	NA	CASRLTGLHEQYF	TGTGCCAGCAGATTGACAGGGCTCCACGAGCAGTACTTC